The 19 T cell receptor beta chains presented below share a single source sample, sequenced in a study of blood T cell repertoires in COVID-19. TCRdb's copy holds only in-frame clones and misses some; the assay was immunoSEQ multiplex PCR. The data show some 110,000 clones, around 79% seen once. The specimen was peripheral blood. Receptor source: a man between 45 and 60 years old with acute or convalescent COVID-19.

The gene calls are TRBV7-2 and TRBJ2-3, with a tentative D call TRBD2 (5 bases). Germline V CDR1 and CDR2: SGHTA, FQGNSA. This CDR3 is built from 14 residues. The V end was cut by 8 bases, the J end by 2 bases, with 14 bases between. CDR3 coding DNA: TGTGCCAGCTCCGATTATAGCGTCACAGATACGCAGTATTTT. This translates into CASSDYSVTDTQYF.

The chain employs TRBV6-4 and TRBJ1-1; TRBD1 matches 7 bases. The CDR3 length is 15 residues. The V gene's germline CDR1 is MRHNA and CDR2 SNTAGT. After removal of 3 bases from V and 0 bases from J, the junction contained 4 bases not matched to a gene. The CDR3 DNA reads as TGTGCCAGCAGTGATACGGGACAGTTGAACACTGAAGCTTTCTTT. This translates into CASSDTGQLNTEAFF.

The V gene is TRBV7-2, the J gene TRBJ1-5; D uncertain. The V gene lost 3 bases and the J gene lost 0 bases, with 6 bases spanning the gap. This CDR3 has 14 residues. The germline V gene encodes CDR1 SGHTA and CDR2 FQGNSA. The CDR3, as DNA: TGTGCCAGCAGCTTGGCTTATAGCAATCAGCCCCAGCATTTT. Translating it yields CASSLAYSNQPQHF. Full variable domain (outside the CDR3, taken from reference TRBV7-2 and TRBJ1-5): GAGVSQSPSNKVTEKGKDVELRCDPISGHTALYWYRQSLGQGLEFLIYFQGNSAPDKSGLPSDRFSAERTGGSVSTLTIQRTQQEDSAVYLCASSLAYSNQPQHFGDGTRLSIL.

This chain uses TRBV5-1 with TRBJ2-1; no firm D call. Germline lookup yields CDR1 SGHRS and CDR2 YFSETQ. The CDR3 is 15 amino acids. The V and J ends lost 0 bases and 4 bases respectively, with 11 bases between them. The CDR3 nucleotides are TGCGCCAGCAGCTTGGTAGCAAGAAAATACAATGAGCAGTTCTTC. Translating it yields CASSLVARKYNEQFF.

This clone was seen just once. The DNA of the CDR3 is TGTGCCAGCAGCCAGGACAGGTTACATGAGCAGTTCTTC. As protein: CASSQDRLHEQFF. The J gene is TRBJ2-1, the V gene TRBV3-1 (or the pseudogene TRBV3-2); 7 bases match TRBD1. This CDR3 is 13 amino acids long. CDR1 and CDR2 from the germline V gene are LGHDT and YNNKEL (reference sequence). V trimming: 3 bases; J trimming: 8 bases; junction bases outside the gene matches: 4.

This clone was observed a few times. CDR3 bases: TGTGCCAGCAGCCAGAACAGGGATACTGAAGCTTTCTTT. It encodes CASSQNRDTEAFF. This chain joins TRBV14 and TRBJ1-1, with D maybe TRBD1 (6 bases). Trimming pared 3 bases from V and 5 bases from J, leaving 10 bases between. The germline V gene has CDR1 SGHDN and CDR2 FVKESK. This CDR3 is built from 13 residues.

This clone was counted between two and nine times. V is TRBV16 and J is TRBJ1-2; D gene uncertain. Deletions cut 4 bases from V and 3 bases from J, with 6 bases between. Per germline, CDR1 KGHSY and CDR2 FQNENV. The CDR3 extends over 12 amino acids. CDR3 protein: CASSLADYGYTF. The CDR3 bases are TGTGCCAGCAGCCTCGCAGACTATGGCTACACCTTC.

The V gene is TRBV10-1, the J gene TRBJ1-5, with 8 bases aligning to TRBD1. Germline V gene sequence: CDR1 WNHNN, CDR2 SYGVQD (reference sequence). The CDR3 consists of 16 residues. The V segment lost 6 bases and the J segment 2 bases; nucleotides outside the gene matches: 9. The CDR3 DNA follows: TGCGCCAGCAGGACAGGGGAAAGAGGGGGCAATCAGCCCCAGCATTTT. It specifies CASRTGERGGNQPQHF.

This sequence joins TRBV9 and TRBJ2-3; 8 nucleotides agree with TRBD1. Trimming took 3 bases from V and 5 from J; bases not matched to a gene: 8. CDR3 size: 15 residues. CDR1 is SGDLS, CDR2 YYNGEE, per germline. The CDR3 sequence: CASSARTGSVDTQYF. CDR3 nucleotides: TGTGCCAGCAGCGCCAGGACAGGGTCGGTAGATACGCAGTATTTT.

This clone was recorded once. The V gene is TRBV4-2, the J gene TRBJ2-1, with a tentative D call TRBD1 (6 bases). V lost 5 bases, J lost 6 bases, and 14 bases lay in between. Looked up from germline, CDR1 is LGHNA and CDR2 is YNFKEQ. The CDR3 runs 14 residues. The CDR3 nucleotides read TGTGCCAGCAGCGATGCCACAGGGCCCAATGAGCAGTTCTTC. Its protein is CASSDATGPNEQFF.

This clone was found a few times. The J gene is TRBJ2-5, the V gene TRBV7-9, with a weak D call TRBD1 (6 bases). CDR3 length: 14 residues. Trimming cost V 7 bases and J 3 bases, with 15 bases left between them. CDR1 and CDR2 from the germline V gene are SEHNR and FQNEAQ (reference sequence). The CDR3 DNA reads as TGTGCCAGCAACGTCGGGTCAGGGGAAGAGACCCAGTACTTC. Translation gives CASNVGSGEETQYF.

The chain uses TRBV28 and TRBJ1-6, with D uncertain. The V end was cut by 8 bases, the J end by 6 bases, with 8 bases between. The V gene's germline CDR1 is MDHEN and CDR2 SYDVKM. This CDR3 region has 12 residues. The CDR3 DNA sequence: TGTGCCAGCCGAGGCCCTAATTCACCCCTCCACTTT. Its protein is CASRGPNSPLHF.

This clone appeared a few times. The chain carries TRBV2 and TRBJ1-1; D possibly corresponds to TRBD1 (5 bases). V was shortened by 6 bases and J by 2 bases, with 13 bases between the two germline ends. Looked up from germline, CDR1 is SNHLY and CDR2 is FYNNEI. This CDR3 spans 14 amino acids. The CDR3 spells CASRRAGINTEAFF. The CDR3 nucleotides read TGTGCCAGCAGAAGGGCAGGGATTAACACTGAAGCTTTCTTT.

At least ten counts were recorded for this clone. This chain links TRBV11-2 with TRBJ1-2; TRBD1 matches 8 bases. The ends lost 2 bases at V and 7 bases at J; junction bases unmatched: 0. This CDR3 has 12 amino acids. Germline CDR1 SGHAT, CDR2 FQNNGV. The CDR3 sequence: CASSLTGGGYTF. CDR3 sequence (DNA): TGTGCCAGCAGCTTAACAGGGGGTGGCTACACCTTC.

This clone has a single count. The genes are TRBV12-3 or TRBV12-4 and TRBJ1-2; a weak D match, TRBD1 (5 bases). This CDR3 region has 13 residues. Trimming shortened V by 7 bases and J by 4 bases, and 13 bases separated the two germline ends. The CDR3 loop reads CASTSGGLYGYTF. The CDR3 DNA reads as TGTGCCAGCACCTCGGGGGGACTCTATGGCTACACCTTC.

The V gene is TRBV29-1, the J gene TRBJ1-3; D is perhaps TRBD1 (5 bases). The CDR3 has 12 residues. V gave up 5 bases and J gave up 7 bases, with 12 bases separating them. Germline CDR1 SQVTM, CDR2 ANQGSEA. The DNA for the CDR3 is TGCAGCGTTTACGGGGGAACGAACACCATATATTTT. Its protein is CSVYGGTNTIYF.

The chain's CDR3 is CASSPPGAGKTEAFF. In nucleotides, the CDR3 is TGTGCCAGCAGTCCCCCAGGGGCAGGGAAAACTGAAGCTTTCTTT. V gene TRBV28 combines with J gene TRBJ1-1; D is possibly TRBD1 (6 bases). The CDR3 runs to 15 residues. The germline V gene encodes CDR1 MDHEN and CDR2 SYDVKM. The germline V and J ends were trimmed by 5 bases and 5 bases, with 18 bases remaining between them.

The CDR3 reads CASSKDPGADTQYF. CDR3 sequence (DNA): TGCGCCAGCAGCAAAGACCCAGGGGCAGATACGCAGTATTTT. V is TRBV5-1 and J is TRBJ2-3; perhaps TRBD1 as D (6 bases). CDR1 and CDR2 (germline): SGHRS, YFSETQ. Trimming took off 4 bases at V and 4 bases at J, with 13 bases between the two ends. This CDR3 has 14 residues.

This clone has a single count. The junction departs from germline at one end; a sequencing error may be responsible. V is TRBV5-8 and J is TRBJ2-3; D is undetermined. Germline V gene lookup returns CDR1 SGHTS and CDR2 YDEGEE. The CDR3 spans 12 residues. CDR3 sequence: CASSSDLPPPHF. The CDR3 region has the DNA TGTGCCAGCAGTTCCGACTTGCCTCCTCCCCATTTT.